The text below deals with one TCR beta chain. Its antigen is unknown. This sample is drawn from a study of cytomegalovirus exposure and HLA in healthy donors. On the study more broadly: Unique TCRs from HLA-typed donors, 70 million to 85 million of them, were held in an early data release.

This CDR3 contains 15 residues. The V and J ends lost 0 bases and 6 bases, in that order; junction bases with no gene match: 3. CDR1 is MGHRA and CDR2 is YSYEKL in the germline V gene. Primers: 60 Vbeta forward and 13 Jbeta reverse. Profiling relied on immunoSEQ multiplex PCR, and the TCRdb table lists in-frame clones only, not all of them. Here the sample spans approximately 200,000 clones, 60% to 85% being singletons. Overall study findings and caveats: While the bulk of TCR sequences proved rare, some public TCRs turned up in many donors.

V is TRBV4-1 and J is TRBJ2-3, with 10 nucleotides matching TRBD2. The source of this sequence is a woman between 18 and 30 years old in good health and CMV-seronegative. Sequenced sample: PBMCs. This CDR3 reads CASSQEPAGGDTQYF. CDR3 sequence (DNA): TGCGCCAGCAGCCAAGAGCCAGCGGGAGGGGATACGCAGTATTTT.